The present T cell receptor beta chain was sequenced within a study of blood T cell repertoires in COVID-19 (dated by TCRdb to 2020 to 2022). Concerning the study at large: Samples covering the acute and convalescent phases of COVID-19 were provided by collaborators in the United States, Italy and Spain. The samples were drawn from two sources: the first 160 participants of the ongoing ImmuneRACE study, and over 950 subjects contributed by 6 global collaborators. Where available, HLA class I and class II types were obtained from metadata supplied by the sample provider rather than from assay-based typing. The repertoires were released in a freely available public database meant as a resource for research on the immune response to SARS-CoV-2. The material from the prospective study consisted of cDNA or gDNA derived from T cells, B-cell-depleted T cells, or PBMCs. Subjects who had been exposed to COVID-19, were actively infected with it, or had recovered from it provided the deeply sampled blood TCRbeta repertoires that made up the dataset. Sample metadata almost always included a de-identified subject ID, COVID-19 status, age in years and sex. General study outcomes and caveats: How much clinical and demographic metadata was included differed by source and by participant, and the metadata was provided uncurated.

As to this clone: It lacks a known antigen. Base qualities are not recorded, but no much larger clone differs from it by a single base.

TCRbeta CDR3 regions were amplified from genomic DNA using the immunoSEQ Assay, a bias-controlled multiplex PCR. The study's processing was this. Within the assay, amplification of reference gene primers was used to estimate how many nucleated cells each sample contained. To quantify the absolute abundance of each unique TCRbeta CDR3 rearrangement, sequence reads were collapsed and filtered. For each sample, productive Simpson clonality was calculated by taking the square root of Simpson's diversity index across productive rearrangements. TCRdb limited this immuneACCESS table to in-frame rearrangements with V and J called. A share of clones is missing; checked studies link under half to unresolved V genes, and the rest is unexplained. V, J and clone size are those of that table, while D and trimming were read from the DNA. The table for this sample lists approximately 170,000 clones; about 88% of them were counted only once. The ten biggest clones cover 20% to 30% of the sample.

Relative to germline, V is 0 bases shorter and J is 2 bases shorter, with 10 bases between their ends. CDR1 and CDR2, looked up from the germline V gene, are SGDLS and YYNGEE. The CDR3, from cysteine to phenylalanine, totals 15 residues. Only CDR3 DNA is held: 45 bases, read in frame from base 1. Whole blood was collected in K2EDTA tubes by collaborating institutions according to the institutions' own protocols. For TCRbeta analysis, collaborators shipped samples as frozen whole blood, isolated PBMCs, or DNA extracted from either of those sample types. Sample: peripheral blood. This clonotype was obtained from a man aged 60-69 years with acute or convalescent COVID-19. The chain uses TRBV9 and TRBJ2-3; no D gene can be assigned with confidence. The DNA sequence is TGTGCCAGCAGCGTAGCTTTTAGACTCACAGATACGCAGTATTTT. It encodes CASSVAFRLTDTQYF.